The present TCR beta chain was sequenced within a study of blood T cell repertoires in COVID-19. Study information: Sites across the United States, Italy and Spain contributed samples from acute and convalescent COVID-19. T cells, B-cell-depleted T cells, or PBMCs provided the cDNA or gDNA that served as material.

In the original processing: Reference gene primer amplification yielded estimated nucleated cell counts. Produced via immunoSEQ multiplex PCR; TCRdb's table is partial and in-frame only. V and J calls and clone size are given by that table; D and trimming were obtained from the DNA. The repertoire holds around 120,000 clones, approximately 80% seen once, with 1.5% to 2% in the top ten. This receptor was obtained from a man between 65 and 85 years old with acute or convalescent COVID-19. Sequenced material: peripheral blood.

The CDR3 DNA sequence: TGTGCCAGCATATCTACAGGGGGCCGTCTTCTCTATCAGCCCCAGCATTTT. Its translation: CASISTGGRLLYQPQHF. The V call is TRBV27, the J call TRBJ1-5; 9 nucleotides line up with TRBD1. Trimming removed 7 bases from V and 5 bases from J; junction bases left unmatched: 15. This CDR3 region has 17 residues. Germline CDR1 MNHEY, CDR2 SMNVEV (reference sequence).